This T cell receptor beta chain was obtained from a study of T cell responses to AZD1222 COVID-19 vaccine. Produced via immunoSEQ multiplex PCR; TCRdb's table is partial and in-frame only. The table lists over 130,000 clones, more than 85% of them singletons. There are 16 residues in the CDR3. Germline assignment: CDR1 LNHNV and CDR2 YYDKDF (reference sequence). V lost 4 bases and J 2 bases, leaving 17 bases between the germline ends. The rearrangement uses TRBV15 and TRBJ2-5; no definite D call. The sample was peripheral blood, taken 28 days after the second AZD1222 dose. This TCR derives from an adult who received the AZD1222 COVID-19 vaccine. The CDR3 is CATSTSHERTQETQYF. DNA of the CDR3: TGTGCCACCAGCACCTCCCATGAGAGAACTCAAGAGACCCAGTACTTC.